The 17 T cell receptor beta chains below come from one sample, sequenced in a study of T-cell reconstitution after alpha-beta-depleted transplantation in children. Unique molecular identifiers were incorporated into the prepared TCRbeta library. One entry per CDR3 protein, called by TCRdb with MiXCR from the PCR reads. The data hold around 600,000 distinct CDR3 sequences, with 16% observed a single time. The sequenced sample was PBMCs from the stem cell graft donor, obtained from the stem cell graft. These receptors all come from a human donor who donated a stem cell graft to a child with acute myeloid leukemia.

V and J are TRBV6-1 and TRBJ2-1; perhaps TRBD2 as D (5 bases). Germline loops: CDR1 MNHNS, CDR2 SASEGT. The CDR3 length is 15 residues. The V end was cut by 10 bases, the J end by 0 bases, with 16 bases between. The CDR3 nucleotides are TGTGCCACCCTCGACCTGGCGGGCTCCTACAATGAGCAGTTCTTC. As protein: CATLDLAGSYNEQFF.

The chain uses TRBV4-1 and TRBJ1-1, with D uncertain. Germline V CDR1 and CDR2: MGHRA, YSYEKL. CDR3 size: 16 residues. Deletions cut 0 bases from V and 2 bases from J, with 13 bases between. CDR3 bases: TGCGCCAGCAGCCAAGATCCCGAGGTGAGAAACACTGAAGCTTTCTTT. Its translation is CASSQDPEVRNTEAFF.

On this clonotype: This CDR3 fails to terminate in the conserved phenylalanine or tryptophan, so it likely reflects a read error. J is TRBJ2-1 and V is TRBV20-1, with D uncertain. Trimming removed 1 base from V and 1 base from J, with 8 bases in between. In germline, CDR1 is DFQATT, CDR2 SNEGSKA (reference sequence). The CDR3 is made up of 14 amino acids. The CDR3 protein is CSARGAGSYNEQFC. CDR3 sequence (DNA): TGCAGTGCTAGAGGGGCAGGATCCTACAATGAGCAGTTCTGC.

This clonotype was recorded a few times. The V gene is TRBV24-1, the J gene TRBJ2-2; no clear D. Germline V gene lookup returns CDR1 KGHDR and CDR2 SFDVKD. The CDR3 consists of 17 residues. V lost 5 bases and J lost 1, with 16 bases in between. The CDR3 coding sequence is TGTGCCACCAGTGCGGTGATAGGCGATGGGAACACCGGGGAGCTGTTTTTT. It is translated as CATSAVIGDGNTGELFF.

The chain links TRBV6-5 to TRBJ1-1, with a tentative D call TRBD1 (5 bases). From germline, CDR1 is MNHEY and CDR2 SVGAGI. This CDR3 region has 15 residues. The V and J ends lost 0 bases and 5 bases respectively, with 13 bases between them. The CDR3 here is CASSYSGGVGTEAFF. CDR3 coding DNA: TGTGCCAGCAGTTACTCTGGGGGTGTGGGGACTGAAGCTTTCTTT.

The J gene is TRBJ2-2, the V gene TRBV7-9; 7 bases are shared with TRBD2. Trimming at V came to 7 bases and at J to 4 bases, leaving 9 bases not matched to a gene. Germline CDR1 is SEHNR and CDR2 is FQNEAQ (reference sequence). This CDR3 comprises 15 residues. CDR3 loop: CASTPSGVGTGELFF. In DNA, the CDR3 is TGTGCCAGCACCCCAAGCGGGGTCGGCACCGGGGAGCTGTTTTTT.

This clonotype was counted only a few times. The chain joins TRBV20-1 to TRBJ2-4; 9 bases agree with TRBD2. Germline-derived CDR1 and CDR2 are DFQATT and SNEGSKA (reference sequence). The CDR3 spans 15 residues. The V gene end was trimmed by 3 bases and the J gene end by 1 base; junction bases not matched to a gene: 4. DNA for the CDR3: TGCAGTGCTAGGGCTAGCGGGGTTGCCAAAAACATTCAGTACTTC. This translates into CSARASGVAKNIQYF.

V gene TRBV12-3 or TRBV12-4 combines with J gene TRBJ1-1, with a possible D match to TRBD1 (6 bases). Trimming cost V 6 bases and J 0 bases, with 17 bases left between them. The CDR3 is 16 amino acids. The CDR3 is CASSPRLQGMNTEAFF. The CDR3 DNA reads TGTGCCAGCAGCCCCCGCCTACAGGGCATGAACACTGAAGCTTTCTTT.

Many counts were recorded for this clonotype. This chain connects TRBV6-5 to TRBJ2-7; tentatively, D is TRBD2 (6 bases). The germline gives CDR1 MNHEY, CDR2 SVGAGI. V lost 0 bases and J lost 5, with 11 bases in between. CDR3 length: 14 amino acids. The CDR3 here is CASSYSIGGDEQYF. Written as DNA, the CDR3 is TGTGCCAGCAGTTACTCGATTGGAGGGGACGAGCAGTACTTC.

This clonotype has just a few counts. The J gene is TRBJ1-4, the V gene TRBV6-5; 9 positions agree with TRBD1. CDR1 MNHEY and CDR2 SVGAGI come from the germline V gene. This CDR3 is built from 16 residues. After removal of 2 bases from V and 8 bases from J, the junction contained 9 bases not matched to a gene. In nucleotides, the CDR3 is TGTGCCAGCAGTTACACTACCGGGACAGGGCGGGAAAAACTGTTTTTT. It encodes CASSYTTGTGREKLFF.

This clonotype was found many times. The rearrangement links TRBV20-1 to TRBJ2-7, with 10 positions matching TRBD2. The CDR3 consists of 15 residues. CDR1 is DFQATT and CDR2 is SNEGSKA in the germline V gene (reference sequence). V gave up 0 bases and J gave up 1 base; unmatched junction bases: 3. The CDR3 DNA reads as TGCAGTGCTAGAGAGGGACTAGCGTATTCCTACGAGCAGTACGTC. Translating it yields CSAREGLAYSYEQYV.

This clonotype has at least ten counts. The chain is built from TRBV6-1 and TRBJ2-2, with TRBD2 matching 7 bases. V was pared by 8 bases and J by 4 bases, with 10 bases of the junction left unmatched. CDR1 and CDR2 from the germline V gene are MNHNS and SASEGT. This CDR3 region has 15 residues. CDR3 loop: CASSGAGPSTGELFF. The CDR3 region has the DNA TGTGCCAGCTCAGGAGCGGGGCCTTCCACCGGGGAGCTGTTTTTT.

This chain uses TRBV20-1 with TRBJ2-1; unclear D gene. The length of the CDR3 is 15 residues. Germline lookup yields CDR1 DFQATT and CDR2 SNEGSKA (reference sequence). V was pared by 6 bases and J by 6 bases, with 21 bases between. The CDR3 loop is CSARPTPFPGNEQFF. The DNA for the CDR3 is TGCAGTGCCCGCCCCACCCCCTTCCCTGGCAATGAGCAGTTCTTC.

In its sample, this clonotype was seen many times. The rearrangement joins TRBV2 to TRBJ1-1; the D gene is possibly TRBD1 (6 bases). The CDR3 is 14 amino acids. V was cut by 1 base and J by 5 bases, with 11 bases left in between. Germline-derived CDR1 and CDR2 are SNHLY and FYNNEI. This CDR3 reads CASSEEGVRTEAFF. Here the CDR3 DNA reads TGTGCCAGCAGTGAAGAGGGGGTTAGAACTGAAGCTTTCTTT.

In this sample, this clonotype turned up many times. The rearrangement uses TRBV20-1 and TRBJ2-7; TRBD2 agrees at 7 bases. Trimming at V came to 0 bases and at J to 5 bases, leaving 4 bases not matched to a gene. This CDR3 has 13 amino acids. The germline V gene encodes CDR1 DFQATT and CDR2 SNEGSKA (reference sequence). CDR3 protein: CSARDSGYNEQYF. CDR3 in DNA: TGCAGTGCTAGAGATAGCGGGTACAACGAGCAGTACTTC.

This clonotype was detected a few times. The chain uses TRBV7-9 and TRBJ1-2; 10 nucleotides align to TRBD1. Germline-derived CDR1 and CDR2 are SEHNR and FQNEAQ (reference sequence). The CDR3 consists of 15 residues. J was trimmed by 5 bases and V by 2 bases; bases with no gene match: 5. CDR3 in DNA: TGTGCCAGCAGCTTACTGGGACAGGGGTCGTATGGCTACACCTTC. Encoded protein: CASSLLGQGSYGYTF.

V and J are TRBV6-5 and TRBJ2-2; 9 bases map to TRBD2. J lost 3 bases, V lost 0 bases, and 5 bases had no gene match. Germline assignment: CDR1 MNHEY and CDR2 SVGAGI. The CDR3 has 17 residues. The chain's CDR3 is CASSYSGTSIYTGELFF. The CDR3 DNA is TGTGCCAGCAGTTACTCGGGGACTAGCATTTACACCGGGGAGCTGTTTTTT.